The TCR beta chain under discussion was sequenced for a study of T cell clonality in common variable immunodeficiency. TCRdb's copy holds only in-frame clones and misses some; the assay was immunoSEQ multiplex PCR. The profile covers fewer than 65,000 clones, none occurring a single time. Blood samples were heparinized, roughly 5 to 9 ml per donor. With 1 base removed from V and 5 bases from J, the gap between germline ends came to 12 bases. The CDR3 extends over 15 amino acids. Germline values: CDR1 SGHVS, CDR2 FQNEAQ. As to this clone: The antigen remains unidentified. The read falls 3 residues short of the CDR3 end, and the missing part is taken from the germline J gene.

Findings and caveats of the study: Compared with healthy controls, CVID subjects showed increased TCRbeta clonality, mostly in about a third.

This clonotype was sampled from a person aged 18-69 years in good health. This sequence joins TRBV7-8 and TRBJ1-5; a possible D gene is TRBD1 (5 bases). Material for sequencing was peripheral blood mononuclear cells. CDR3 bases read: TGTGCCAGCAGCTTAGTTCGGGGGGAGGATCAGCCC. As protein: CASSLVRGEDQP. The whole CDR3 protein reads CASSLVRGEDQPQHF.